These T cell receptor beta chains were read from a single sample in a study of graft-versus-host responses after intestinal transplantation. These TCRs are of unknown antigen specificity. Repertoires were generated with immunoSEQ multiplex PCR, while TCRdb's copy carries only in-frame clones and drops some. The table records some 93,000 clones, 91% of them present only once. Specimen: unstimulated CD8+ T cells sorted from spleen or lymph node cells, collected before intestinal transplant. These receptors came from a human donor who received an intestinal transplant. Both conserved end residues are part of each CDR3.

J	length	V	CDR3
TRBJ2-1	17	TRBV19	CASSMARAGGPYNEQFF
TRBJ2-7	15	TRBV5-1	CASSSLPDRVDEQYF
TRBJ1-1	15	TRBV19	CASSIDQGYNTEAFF
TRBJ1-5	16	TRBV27	CASSQTGESYNQPQHF
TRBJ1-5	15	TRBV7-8	CASSSEGPGGQPQHF
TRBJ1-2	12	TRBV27	CASSGQSSGYTF
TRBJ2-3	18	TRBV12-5	CASGLPRAGGRGTDTQYF
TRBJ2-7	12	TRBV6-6	CASRSTGDEQYF
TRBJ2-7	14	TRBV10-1	CASSGTSGEGEQYF
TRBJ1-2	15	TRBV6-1	CASSETGTGGIGYTF
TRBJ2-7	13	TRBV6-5	CASSPKQGFEQYF
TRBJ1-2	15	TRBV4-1	CASSPPGGANYGYTF
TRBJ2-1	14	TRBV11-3	CASSDKGGGDEQFF
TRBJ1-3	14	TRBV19	CARRKDRAGNTIYF
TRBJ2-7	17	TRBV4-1	CASSRTSGTPTTSEQYF
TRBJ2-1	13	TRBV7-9	CASSLGTGGEQFF
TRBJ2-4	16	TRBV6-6	CASSPDGREAKNIQYF
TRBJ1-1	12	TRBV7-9	CATGHVNTEAFF
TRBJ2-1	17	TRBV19	CASSIGPPGGRGNEQFF
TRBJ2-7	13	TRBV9	CASSVGLADEQYF
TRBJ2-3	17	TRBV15	CATSLDPPGQGRDTQYF
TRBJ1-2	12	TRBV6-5	CASSQMGGGYTF
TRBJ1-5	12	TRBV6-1	CASRQGWQPQHF
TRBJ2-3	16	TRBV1	CTSKRTSYLNTDTQYF
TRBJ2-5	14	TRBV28	CASSLRGWQETQYF
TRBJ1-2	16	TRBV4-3	CASSQVSAGGGDGYTF
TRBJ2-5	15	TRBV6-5	CASSSQLAGEETQYF
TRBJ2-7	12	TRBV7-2	CATLADSYEQYF
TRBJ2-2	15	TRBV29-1	CSVPGAGGYPGELFF
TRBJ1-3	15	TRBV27	CASSSRQGRYYTIYF
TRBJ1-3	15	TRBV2	CASSEGQTGGNTIYF
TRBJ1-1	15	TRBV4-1	CASSQDSVENTEAFF
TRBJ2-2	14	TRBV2	CASSEGPSSGELFF
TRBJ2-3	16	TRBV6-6	CASSNPDRGGSDTQYF